The TCR beta chain under discussion was sequenced for a study of T-cell reconstitution after alpha-beta-depleted transplantation in children. Study-level findings and limits: Alpha-beta T cells about two months after transplant reportedly derived from several hundred expanded graft clones. Surviving recipient T cells and intrathymic progenitors accounted for some patients' high TCRbeta diversity at day 60. The authors attributed T-cell counts and diversity one year after transplant mostly to newly produced T cells.

The CDR3 has 12 residues. Germline V gene lookup returns CDR1 SGHRS and CDR2 YFSETQ. V shed 4 bases and J shed 4 bases, with 9 bases lying between them. This clonotype was counted many times. Its antigen is currently unknown. Unique molecular identifiers were incorporated when the TCRbeta library was constructed. TCRdb ran MiXCR on the PCR reads and lists one entry per CDR3 protein. The sample has around 64,000 distinct CDR3 sequences, 9.5% to 13% seen once. Sequences were derived from PBMCs, sampled before TCRalphabeta/CD19-depleted stem cell transplant. The chain carries TRBV5-1 and TRBJ2-7; D is unclear. The clonotype comes from a boy younger than 18 with acute myeloid leukemia, due to receive a stem cell transplant. The CDR3 sequence: CASSAAMYEQYF. DNA of the CDR3: TGCGCCAGCAGCGCCGCAATGTACGAGCAGTACTTC.